A selection of T cell receptor beta chains follows, all from one sample in a study of blood T cell repertoires in COVID-19. Profiled with immunoSEQ multiplex PCR; TCRdb holds only in-frame clones, not every one. The table has some 97,000 clones, approximately 90% seen once. Sequenced sample: peripheral blood. Source of these receptors: a man aged 50 to 59 with active COVID-19. The CDR3 runs from the conserved cysteine through the conserved F or W. Fields, in order: J gene, clone size, D gene, V gene, CDR3 DNA, CDR3 protein. A D gene is named only where the DNA matches it firmly. The size of a clone is reported for some rows only, either as once, few or many, or as a class for expanded clones.

J: TRBJ2-5; size: .; D: .; V: TRBV5-1; DNA: TGCGCCAGCAGCTTTTCGGGTCAACTACAAGAGACCCAGTACTTC; CDR3: CASSFSGQLQETQYF
J: TRBJ1-1; size: .; D: .; V: TRBV18; DNA: TGTGCCAGCTCACCCTACGACAGCTATGGCACTGAAGCTTTCTTT; CDR3: CASSPYDSYGTEAFF
J: TRBJ1-5; size: .; D: .; V: TRBV10-1; DNA: TGCGCCAGCTGTATCCGAGAAGGGGGAAAATACAATCAGCCCCAGCATTTT; CDR3: CASCIREGGKYNQPQHF
J: TRBJ1-3; size: .; D: .; V: TRBV9; DNA: TGTGCCAGCAGCGTAGCTGGGGGCCCAGTCTCTGGAAACACCATATATTTT; CDR3: CASSVAGGPVSGNTIYF
J: TRBJ2-7; size: .; D: TRBD2; V: TRBV7-2; DNA: TGTGCCAGCAGCGATAGCGGGGGGGCGTCCTACGAGCAGTACTTC; CDR3: CASSDSGGASYEQYF
J: TRBJ1-1; size: .; D: .; V: TRBV21-1; DNA: TGTGCCAGCTTCCTGGGGGGGCCTGAAGCTTTCTTT; CDR3: CASFLGGPEAFF
J: TRBJ1-3; size: once; D: .; V: TRBV2; DNA: TGTGCCAGCACCGGGGATTCCGGAAACACCATATATTTT; CDR3: CASTGDSGNTIYF
J: TRBJ1-4; size: .; D: .; V: TRBV6-5; DNA: TGTGCCGCGGGGGGGACTAATGAAAAACTGTTTTTT; CDR3: CAAGGTNEKLFF
J: TRBJ2-2; size: once; D: .; V: TRBV27; DNA: TGTGCCAGCAGTTCACTCCGCGGGGCCTTGAACACCGGGGAGCTGTTTTTT; CDR3: CASSSLRGALNTGELFF
J: TRBJ1-1; size: .; D: .; V: TRBV25-1; DNA: TGTGCCAGCACTCCCCTTGGAGGGAGTAACACTGAAGCTTTCTTT; CDR3: CASTPLGGSNTEAFF
J: TRBJ2-2; size: .; D: .; V: TRBV11-2; DNA: TGTGCCAGCAGCTTAGAAAGTAGATGGAGGGGCGGGGAGCTGTTTTTT; CDR3: CASSLESRWRGGELFF
J: TRBJ2-2; size: .; D: TRBD2; V: TRBV2; DNA: TGTGCCAGCAGGTTTAGCGGGGGATCCACCGGGGAGCTGTTTTTT; CDR3: CASRFSGGSTGELFF
J: TRBJ1-3; size: .; D: TRBD1; V: TRBV29-1; DNA: TGCAGCGTTGGACAGGGGTCCTCTGGAAACACCATATATTTT; CDR3: CSVGQGSSGNTIYF
J: TRBJ1-2; size: .; D: .; V: TRBV5-1; DNA: TGCGCCAGCACCAGGGGAAATGAAGGCTACACCTTC; CDR3: CASTRGNEGYTF
J: TRBJ2-3; size: .; D: TRBD2; V: TRBV19; DNA: TGTGCCAGTAGTGCACAGGGACTAGCGGGCGGTACGCAGTATTTT; CDR3: CASSAQGLAGGTQYF
J: TRBJ2-5; size: .; D: TRBD2; V: TRBV2; DNA: TGTGCCAGCAGCGTCTGGCGGGGGGAGACCCAGTACTTC; CDR3: CASSVWRGETQYF
J: TRBJ2-1; size: .; D: TRBD2; V: TRBV5-1; DNA: TGCGCCAGCAGCTCGTACCTAGCGGGGGGTTTCGACAATGAGCAGTTCTTC; CDR3: CASSSYLAGGFDNEQFF
J: TRBJ2-2; size: once; D: .; V: TRBV6-5; DNA: TGTGCCAGCGGAGAGACCTGGTTCCCCGGGGAGCTGTTTTTT; CDR3: CASGETWFPGELFF
J: TRBJ1-5; size: once; D: .; V: TRBV7-3; DNA: TGTGCCAGCAGCTTAACCCCCCGGACTCCCCTTCGGATACAGCCCCAGCATTTT; CDR3: CASSLTPRTPLRIQPQHF
J: TRBJ1-5; size: .; D: TRBD1; V: TRBV27; DNA: TGTGCCAGCAGTCCCGCAGTGGGACAGGGGGCAGGTCAGCCCCAGCATTTT; CDR3: CASSPAVGQGAGQPQHF
J: TRBJ2-3; size: once; D: .; V: TRBV24-1; DNA: TGTGCCACCAGTGACCCCCGAGGCACAGATACGCAGTATTTT; CDR3: CATSDPRGTDTQYF
J: TRBJ1-4; size: .; D: .; V: TRBV20-1; DNA: TGCAGTGCAGGGGCTGGTGAAAAACTGTTTTTT; CDR3: CSAGAGEKLFF
J: TRBJ2-7; size: .; D: TRBD1; V: TRBV9; DNA: TGTGCCAGCAGCCCTGGGACAGGGACCTACGAGCAGTACTTC; CDR3: CASSPGTGTYEQYF
J: TRBJ2-2; size: .; D: TRBD2; V: TRBV11-2; DNA: TGTGCCAGCAGCTTTACCGGGACTAGCGGCACCGGGGAGCTGTTTTTT; CDR3: CASSFTGTSGTGELFF
J: TRBJ2-3; size: .; D: TRBD2; V: TRBV5-1; DNA: TGCGCCAGCAGCCCGCAGAGCGGGGGGAACACAGATACGCAGTATTTT; CDR3: CASSPQSGGNTDTQYF
J: TRBJ1-1; size: .; D: .; V: TRBV11-2; DNA: TGTGCCAGCAGCTTAGTCGGCAGGATGAACACTGAAGCTTTCTTT; CDR3: CASSLVGRMNTEAFF
J: TRBJ1-1; size: once; D: .; V: TRBV7-8; DNA: TGTGCCAGCAGCTCGCCGGGGGGGTACACTGAAGCTTTCTTT; CDR3: CASSSPGGYTEAFF
J: TRBJ2-7; size: .; D: TRBD2; V: TRBV3-1/TRBV3-2; DNA: TGTGCCAGCAGCCCCCCGAGCGGGGGGATGCACGAGCAGTACTTC; CDR3: CASSPPSGGMHEQYF
J: TRBJ1-2; size: few; D: .; V: TRBV2; DNA: TGTGCCAGCACCCAACCGGGGGGTACTGGCTACACCTTC; CDR3: CASTQPGGTGYTF
J: TRBJ1-6; size: .; D: .; V: TRBV5-4; DNA: TGTGCCAGCAGCTGGGGGACTGCAGATAATTCACCCCTCCACTTT; CDR3: CASSWGTADNSPLHF
J: TRBJ2-2; size: .; D: .; V: TRBV10-1; DNA: TGCGCCAGCAGTGAGTCCGGGGGAGGTTTGAACACCGGGGAGCTGTTTTTT; CDR3: CASSESGGGLNTGELFF
J: TRBJ1-5; size: .; D: .; V: TRBV6-1; DNA: TGTGCCAGCAGTGAAGCAGGGGGCAATCAGCCCCAGCATTTT; CDR3: CASSEAGGNQPQHF
J: TRBJ1-6; size: .; D: .; V: TRBV10-3; DNA: TGTGCCATCAGTGGGGGCAGTTCACCCCTCCACTTT; CDR3: CAISGGSSPLHF
J: TRBJ1-4; size: .; D: TRBD1; V: TRBV6-1; DNA: TGTGCCAGCAGTGAACCCCCGGGACAGGGGTATGAAAAACTGTTTTTT; CDR3: CASSEPPGQGYEKLFF
J: TRBJ2-1; size: .; D: .; V: TRBV4-2; DNA: TGTGCCAGCAGCCATCCGTCCGGGATCCTACTTTACAATGAGCAGTTCTTC; CDR3: CASSHPSGILLYNEQFF
J: TRBJ1-3; size: .; D: .; V: TRBV7-9; DNA: TGTGCCAGCAGCCGGAGCTCTGGAAACACCATATATTTT; CDR3: CASSRSSGNTIYF
J: TRBJ2-1; size: .; D: .; V: TRBV6-4; DNA: TGTGCCAGCAGAAGAGAACCCTACAATGAGCAGTTCTTC; CDR3: CASRREPYNEQFF
J: TRBJ2-1; size: .; D: TRBD1; V: TRBV5-1; DNA: TGCGCCAGCAGCTTCCAGGGGGCTAGCGACAATGAGCAGTTCTTC; CDR3: CASSFQGASDNEQFF
J: TRBJ2-7; size: .; D: .; V: TRBV14; DNA: TGTGCCAGCAGCCAAGACGGAGGGATCTACGAGCAGTACTTC; CDR3: CASSQDGGIYEQYF